Below are 5 T cell receptor beta chains sequenced from a single sample in a study of T cell responses to AZD1222 COVID-19 vaccine. The method was immunoSEQ multiplex PCR; TCRdb's version includes in-frame clones alone and lacks a portion of them. The top ten hold approximately 12% of the sample, which has roughly 98,000 clones, around 90% seen once. Material: peripheral blood, obtained on day 0 of AZD1222 vaccination. The receptors were sampled from an adult in good health.

This clone was seen once. CDR3 DNA: TGTGCCACCAGCAGAGATAGACAGGTTCAAGAGACCCAGTACTTC. Amino acids: CATSRDRQVQETQYF. This chain links TRBV15 with TRBJ2-5, with D maybe TRBD1 (6 bases). Germline CDR1 is LNHNV and CDR2 is YYDKDF (reference sequence). The germline V and J ends were trimmed by 0 bases and 2 bases, with 10 bases remaining between them. CDR3 length: 15 amino acids.

This clone was counted once. This chain connects TRBV30 to TRBJ2-7, with D maybe TRBD1 (6 bases). The CDR3 has 14 residues. In germline, CDR1 is GTSNPN, CDR2 SVGIG (reference sequence). V dropped 0 bases and J dropped 2 bases, with 11 bases sitting between them. The CDR3 sequence is CAWSVLQGTYEQYF. The CDR3 DNA reads as TGTGCCTGGAGTGTTTTACAGGGTACCTACGAGCAGTACTTC.

V gene TRBV4-3 combines with J gene TRBJ1-1, with D possibly matching TRBD1 (6 bases). The V gene's germline CDR1 is LGHNA and CDR2 YSLEER. V gave up 2 bases and J gave up 2 bases, with 12 bases separating them. This CDR3 comprises 15 residues. The CDR3 nucleotides read TGCGCCAGCAGCCAAAGCCGGGGGCGTAACACTGAAGCTTTCTTT. Translation: CASSQSRGRNTEAFF.

The chain uses TRBV2 and TRBJ2-2; 10 bases agree with TRBD2. Germline V gene data show CDR1 as SNHLY and CDR2 as FYNNEI. With V trimmed by 8 bases and J by 1 base, 4 bases remained unmatched. The CDR3 consists of 15 residues. DNA of the CDR3: TGTGCCAGCCAAACTAGCGGGGTGAACACCGGGGAGCTGTTTTTT. Protein: CASQTSGVNTGELFF.

The chain links TRBV5-6 to TRBJ2-2; D might be TRBD1 (6 bases). Germline V CDR1 and CDR2: SGHDT, YYEEEE. Deletions cut 1 base from V and 6 bases from J, with 10 bases between. The CDR3 runs to 14 residues. The CDR3 loop reads CASSLLQGAGELFF. CDR3 nucleotide sequence: TGTGCCAGCAGCTTGTTACAGGGAGCCGGGGAGCTGTTTTTT.